Following are 6 T cell receptor beta chains from one sample sequenced in a study of blood T cell repertoires in COVID-19. Assay: immunoSEQ multiplex PCR; the TCRdb copy retains only in-frame clones and omits some. The sample shows 70,000 or so clones, around 85% of them seen only once. Input material: peripheral blood. Source of these receptors: a woman of 80 years or more with active or convalescent COVID-19.

The rearrangement uses TRBV7-2 and TRBJ1-1; D not resolved. Germline CDR1 SGHTA, CDR2 FQGNSA. The CDR3 covers 14 residues. V was shortened by 5 bases and J by 4 bases, with 14 bases between the two germline ends. This CDR3 reads CASSPLLAGTEAFF. CDR3 sequence (DNA): TGTGCCAGCAGCCCTCTCCTAGCGGGCACTGAAGCTTTCTTT.

This chain links TRBV6-5 with TRBJ1-1; possibly TRBD1 for D (5 bases). Germline CDR1 and CDR2: MNHEY and SVGAGI. The CDR3 has 14 residues. Between the trimmed V and J ends, which lost 7 bases and 1 base, there was a span of 13 bases. The CDR3 coding sequence is TGTGCCAGCACAGACTGGCAGGGGAACACTGAAGCTTTCTTT. This translates into CASTDWQGNTEAFF.

The genes are TRBV3-1 (or the pseudogene TRBV3-2) and TRBJ2-7, with unresolved D. The CDR3 extends over 15 amino acids. Germline CDR1 and CDR2: LGHDT and YNNKEL (reference sequence). V was trimmed by 5 bases and J by 2 bases, leaving 16 bases between them. For the CDR3, the DNA is TGTGCCAGCAGCAATGCGGCCCTATCTCCCTACGAGCAGTACTTC. This gives the protein CASSNAALSPYEQYF.

The chain links TRBV7-2 to TRBJ2-3; 10 bases fit TRBD2. After removal of 1 base from V and 6 bases from J, the junction contained 1 base not matched to a gene. The CDR3 totals 14 residues. CDR1 is SGHTA, CDR2 FQGNSA, per germline. The CDR3 sequence: CASSLVSGGDTQYF. The CDR3 region has the DNA TGTGCCAGCAGCTTAGTTAGCGGGGGGGATACGCAGTATTTT. The whole variable domain, filled in from reference TRBV7-2 and TRBJ2-3, reads GAGVSQSPSNKVTEKGKDVELRCDPISGHTALYWYRQSLGQGLEFLIYFQGNSAPDKSGLPSDRFSAERTGGSVSTLTIQRTQQEDSAVYLCASSLVSGGDTQYFGPGTRLTVL.

The V call is TRBV7-6, the J call TRBJ2-5; 7 bases map to TRBD1. There are 12 residues in the CDR3. Germline CDR1 reads SGHVS; CDR2 reads FNYEAQ. Unmatched junction bases numbered 2, after V lost 10 bases and J lost 0 bases. The CDR3 loop is CATGTDQETQYF. The CDR3, as DNA: TGTGCCACCGGGACAGACCAAGAGACCCAGTACTTC.

The rearrangement uses TRBV7-2 and TRBJ2-7; the match to TRBD1 covers 7 bases. The germline gives CDR1 SGHTA, CDR2 FQGNSA. The CDR3 covers 14 residues. V dropped 5 bases and J dropped 2; count of bases not matched to a gene: 6. CDR3 region: CASSPGTETYEQYF. The CDR3 DNA is TGTGCCAGCAGCCCGGGGACAGAGACCTACGAGCAGTACTTC.